This entry is about one T cell receptor beta chain. The CDR3 spans 16 residues. Unmatched junction bases numbered 5, after V lost 4 bases and J lost 0 bases. CDR1 is SGHRS, CDR2 YFSETQ, per germline. Some clones are missing from TCRdb's copy, which holds only in-frame ones; the method was immunoSEQ multiplex PCR. The repertoire holds approximately 140,000 clones, with less than 90% as singletons. This record belongs to a study of blood T cell repertoires in COVID-19. Across 20 to 25 US areas, participants ranged in age from about 18 to 100 years. This clonotype was obtained from a man aged 40-55 years with acute COVID-19. The J gene is TRBJ2-2, the V gene TRBV5-1, with 8 bases identical to TRBD1. The sequenced sample was PBMCs or T cells enriched from blood (not recorded which). The CDR3 DNA follows: TGCGCCAGCAGCCCAGACAGGGGAGCGAACACCGGGGAGCTGTTTTTT. It specifies CASSPDRGANTGELFF.